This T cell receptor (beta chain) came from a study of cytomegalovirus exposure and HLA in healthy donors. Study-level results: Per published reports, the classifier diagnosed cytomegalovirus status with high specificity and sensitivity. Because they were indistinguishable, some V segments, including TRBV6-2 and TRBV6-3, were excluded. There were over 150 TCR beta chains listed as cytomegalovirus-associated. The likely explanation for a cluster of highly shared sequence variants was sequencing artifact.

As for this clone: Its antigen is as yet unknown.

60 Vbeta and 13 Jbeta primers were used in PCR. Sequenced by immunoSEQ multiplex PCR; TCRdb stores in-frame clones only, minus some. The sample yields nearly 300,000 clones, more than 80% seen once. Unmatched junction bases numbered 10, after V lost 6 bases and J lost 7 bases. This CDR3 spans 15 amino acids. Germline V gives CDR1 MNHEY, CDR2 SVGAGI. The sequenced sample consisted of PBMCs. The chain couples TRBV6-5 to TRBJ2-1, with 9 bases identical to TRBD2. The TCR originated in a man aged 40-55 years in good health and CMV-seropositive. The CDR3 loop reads CASRLLAGWSNEQFF. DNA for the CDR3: TGTGCCAGCAGATTACTAGCGGGTTGGAGTAATGAGCAGTTCTTC.